This TCR beta chain derives from a study of cytomegalovirus exposure and HLA in healthy donors. These donors counted as nominally healthy when sampled, but unrecorded immune exposures were likely. Overall study results and limits: Per published accounts, TCR beta sequences correctly predicted the HLA-A and HLA-B alleles of most subjects. Per a prior analysis, the majority of TCR beta V segments were productive roughly 90% or roughly 30% of the time.

60 Vbeta and 13 Jbeta primers were used in PCR. Using immunoSEQ multiplex PCR, the repertoire was profiled, and TCRdb retains in-frame clones only, with some absent. The sample consists of around 160,000 clones, almost 80% of them appearing once. Points on this clone: Its cognate antigen is unknown.

Sequences were obtained from PBMCs. The receptor comes from a man aged 45-60 years in good health and CMV-seropositive.

Here the CDR3 DNA reads TGTGCCAGCAGCCCCTGGGAGGTAGGGAATTCACCCCTCCACTTT. It specifies CASSPWEVGNSPLHF. The chain carries TRBV5-6 and TRBJ1-6; D is unresolved. The CDR3 spans 15 residues. The V and J ends lost 4 bases and 7 bases respectively, with 15 bases between them. Germline CDR1 SGHDT, CDR2 YYEEEE.